This T cell receptor beta chain was sequenced for a study of PD-1 blockade in classical Hodgkin lymphoma. On the study more broadly: Nivolumab dosing for patients was 3 mg/kg, administered intravenously every 2 weeks.

This clone has more than one count but fewer than ten. Its cognate antigen is unknown. Each patient's relapse followed autologous stem cell transplantation, and brentuximab vedotin exposure varied. Complete response, partial response or progressive disease made up the best responses. The CDR3 spans 14 residues. The assay was immunoSEQ multiplex PCR, and TCRdb's table has in-frame clones only and misses some. In the table there are over 90,000 clones, approximately 89% of which are singletons. Findings and caveats of the study: Undefined causes, possibly disease activity or prior therapy, underlie the repertoire differences.

Material: peripheral blood mononuclear cells (PBMCs), obtained before the second cycle of nivolumab. The sequence was obtained from a human donor with classical Hodgkin lymphoma. This chain connects TRBV21-1 to TRBJ1-2; TRBD1 is the table's D call, not checked against the DNA. TRBV21-1 is flagged as a pseudogene. The CDR3 nucleotides are TGTGCCAGCAGCAAAAAACAGGCGAACTATGGCTACACCTTC. Its protein product is CASSKKQANYGYTF.